Listed here are 2 T cell receptor beta chains from one sample, sequenced in a study of Ad26.COV2.S vaccination and SARS-CoV-2 variants. The treatment was: over 15 received Ad26.COV2.S at low or high dose, single or two shots; five or six received placebo; per-sample allocation not given. Sample collection was performed on day 63 after the first vaccine or placebo injection. Here immunoSEQ multiplex PCR was the method, and the copy in TCRdb shows in-frame clones only, minus some. The sample has some 340,000 clones; around 84% are singletons. The sample in question was peripheral blood, obtained in a trial of Ad26.COV2.S vaccine versus placebo. These receptors were collected from a person aged 18-60 years who received the Ad26.COV2.S COVID-19 vaccine or a placebo.

The J gene is TRBJ1-1, the V gene TRBV3-1 (or the pseudogene TRBV3-2), with D perhaps TRBD1 (6 bases). Trimming took 0 bases from V and 10 from J, leaving 12 bases between them. Germline-derived CDR1 and CDR2 are LGHDT and YNNKEL (reference sequence). This CDR3 is built from 13 residues. CDR3 DNA: TGTGCCAGCAGCCAAGATCGGGGGGCCCGAGCTTTCTTT. Residues: CASSQDRGARAFF.

V is TRBV6-5 and J is TRBJ1-2; tentative D call: TRBD1 (6 bases). Trimming stripped 2 bases from V and 4 bases from J, with 14 bases between. CDR3 length equals 15 residues. Germline CDR1 is MNHEY and CDR2 is SVGAGI. The chain's CDR3 is CASSYEGQSLYGYTF. The DNA for the CDR3 is TGTGCCAGCAGTTACGAGGGACAATCCCTCTATGGCTACACCTTC.